This T cell receptor beta chain was profiled in a study of post-analysis software for immune sequencing data. Whole-study context: The disease courses covered relapsing-remitting, secondary progressive and progressive-relapsing multiple sclerosis. General study points: Controls' normalized Chao1 diversity significantly exceeded that of multiple sclerosis patients. Several TRBV segments were more frequent in patients than controls; TRBV5-6, TRBV5-1 and TRBV20-1 belonged to this group. Batch-mates among the samples co-clustered strongly by F measure.

Unique molecular identifiers were built into the TCR beta cDNA libraries. TCRdb re-derived calls from the PCR reads in MiXCR, one entry per CDR3 protein. The data show about 620,000 distinct CDR3 sequences, around 40% seen once. In this sample, this clonotype turned up a few times. Its target is not known. CDR1 is MDHEN, CDR2 SYDVKM, per germline. V gave up 4 bases and J gave up 4 bases, with 17 bases separating them. The CDR3 has 15 residues. This rearrangement joins TRBV28 to TRBJ2-7, with D possibly TRBD1 on 6 matching bases. The source of this sequence is a girl aged 10-17 years with multiple sclerosis. Sequenced input: blood. DNA of the CDR3: TGTGCCAGCAGTTCCCAGGGGAGCTTTCAATACGAGCAGTACTTC. It translates to CASSSQGSFQYEQYF.